The 28 T cell receptor beta chains presented below share a single source sample, sequenced in a study of blood T cell repertoires in COVID-19. Clones were read by immunoSEQ multiplex PCR, and TCRdb kept only the in-frame ones, dropping some. The sample contains approximately 180,000 clones, approximately 83% of which appear only once. Sequencing used peripheral blood. These receptors were obtained from a human donor with active or convalescent COVID-19. The donor label of this sample is uncertain.

V gene TRBV6-5 combines with J gene TRBJ1-2; a weak D match, TRBD1 (5 bases). The CDR3 runs 15 residues. CDR1 and CDR2 (germline): MNHEY, SVGAGI. Trimming stripped 6 bases from V and 5 bases from J, with 19 bases between. The CDR3 protein is CASRREEKGRYGYTF. The CDR3 DNA sequence: TGTGCCAGCAGACGAGAGGAGAAGGGGAGGTATGGCTACACCTTC.

V usage is TRBV9 and J usage is TRBJ2-5; no reliable D call. Trimming removed 4 bases at V and 5 bases at J, with 6 bases between. Germline assignment: CDR1 SGDLS and CDR2 YYNGEE. The CDR3 totals 11 residues. CDR3 sequence (DNA): TGTGCCAGCAGCTCTGAGGAGACCCAGTACTTC. Translated: CASSSEETQYF. Together with reference TRBV9 and TRBJ2-5, the CDR3 gives the full variable domain: DSGVTQTPKHLITATGQRVTLRCSPRSGDLSVYWYQQSLDQGLQFLIQYYNGEERAKGNILERFSAQQFPDLHSELNLSSLELGDSALYFCASSSEETQYFGPGTRLLVL.

The rearrangement links TRBV13 to TRBJ2-7; 11 bases are shared with TRBD2. Trimming took 2 bases from V and 4 from J; bases not matched to a gene: 7. Germline assignment: CDR1 PRHDT and CDR2 FYEKMQ (reference sequence). The CDR3 is 16 amino acids. CDR3 region: CASSLNGGTSGYEQYF. In DNA, the CDR3 is TGTGCCAGCAGCTTAAATGGTGGGACTAGCGGTTACGAGCAGTACTTC.

The rearrangement uses TRBV28 and TRBJ2-1; 11 bases are a match to TRBD2. The CDR3 is made up of 18 amino acids. V was pared by 6 bases and J by 7 bases, with 17 bases of the junction left unmatched. CDR1 and CDR2 (germline): MDHEN, SYDVKM. This CDR3 reads CASSQYLSIAGGPNEQFF. DNA for the CDR3: TGTGCCAGCAGCCAGTACCTATCAATAGCGGGGGGGCCAAATGAGCAGTTCTTC. Full variable domain (remainder filled in from reference TRBV28 and TRBJ2-1): DVKVTQSSRYLVKRTGEKVFLECVQDMDHENMFWYRQDPGLGLRLIYFSYDVKMKEKGDIPEGYSVSREKKERFSLILESASTNQTSMYLCASSQYLSIAGGPNEQFFGPGTRLTVL.

V usage is TRBV30 and J usage is TRBJ2-1; tentatively, D is TRBD2 (7 bases). There are 12 residues in the CDR3. The germline CDR1 and CDR2 sequences are GTSNPN and SVGIG (reference sequence). Trimming took off 3 bases at V and 15 bases at J, with 18 bases between the two ends. CDR3 sequence reads: CAWSVGGGLVFF. In DNA form, the CDR3 reads TGTGCCTGGAGCGTCGGCGGGGGCCTAGTGTTCTTC.

J is TRBJ1-3 and V is TRBV24-1; D is uncertain. Germline assignment: CDR1 KGHDR and CDR2 SFDVKD. The V end was cut by 4 bases, the J end by 2 bases, with 11 bases between. The CDR3 length is 15 residues. In nucleotides, the CDR3 is TGTGCCACCAGTGACCCCACTGGGCCTGGAAACACCATATATTTT. The encoded protein is CATSDPTGPGNTIYF.

The rearrangement uses TRBV5-4 and TRBJ2-6, with 7 bases aligning to TRBD2. V lost 0 bases and J lost 1; bases outside the gene matches: 1. Germline loops: CDR1 SGHNT, CDR2 YYREEE (reference sequence). CDR3 size: 16 residues. The CDR3, as DNA: TGTGCCAGCAGCTTGGCCGGGGGGTCTGGGGCCAACGTCCTGACTTTC. It codes for CASSLAGGSGANVLTF. The full variable domain, rest sourced from reference TRBV5-4 and TRBJ2-6, is ETGVTQSPTHLIKTRGQQVTLRCSSQSGHNTVSWYQQALGQGPQFIFQYYREEENGRGNFPPRFSGLQFPNYSSELNVNALELDDSALYLCASSLAGGSGANVLTFGAGSRLTVL.

CDR3 DNA: TGTGCCAGCAGCCCCGGGACTAGCGTCGCTGTGAGTCAGACCCAGTACTTC. Protein: CASSPGTSVAVSQTQYF. This chain joins TRBV9 and TRBJ2-5, with 10 bases fitting TRBD2. After removal of 4 bases from V and 6 bases from J, the junction contained 15 bases not matched to a gene. The CDR3 contains 17 residues. In germline, CDR1 is SGDLS, CDR2 YYNGEE.

V gene TRBV24-1 combines with J gene TRBJ2-7; D remains ambiguous. The CDR3 spans 13 residues. Germline CDR1 reads KGHDR; CDR2 reads SFDVKD. V was pared by 4 bases and J by 1 base, with 7 bases between. CDR3 DNA sequence: TGTGCCACCAGTGACTCCCTTTCCTACGAGCAGTACTTC. The encoded protein is CATSDSLSYEQYF.

The rearrangement uses TRBV19 and TRBJ2-5, with D maybe TRBD2 (5 bases). The CDR3 extends over 11 amino acids. The V gene lost 11 bases and the J gene lost 4 bases, with 11 bases spanning the gap. Germline lookup yields CDR1 LNHDA and CDR2 SQIVND (reference sequence). CDR3 sequence: CASNEGETQYF. The CDR3 DNA reads as TGTGCCTCCAATGAGGGAGAGACCCAGTACTTC.

The sample holds a few counts of this clone. The chain carries TRBV7-2 and TRBJ1-1; 7 nucleotides agree with TRBD1. J lost 4 bases, V lost 6 bases, and 5 bases had no gene match. CDR3 size: 13 residues. Germline V gene lookup returns CDR1 SGHTA and CDR2 FQGNSA. The CDR3 sequence: CASRLQGRTEAFF. DNA for the CDR3: TGTGCCAGCAGATTACAGGGGCGCACTGAAGCTTTCTTT. The full variable domain, completed using reference TRBV7-2 and TRBJ1-1, is GAGVSQSPSNKVTEKGKDVELRCDPISGHTALYWYRQSLGQGLEFLIYFQGNSAPDKSGLPSDRFSAERTGGSVSTLTIQRTQQEDSAVYLCASRLQGRTEAFFGQGTRLTVV.

The chain uses TRBV19 and TRBJ2-7, with no clear D. Germline CDR1 reads LNHDA; CDR2 reads SQIVND (reference sequence). Trimming stripped 6 bases from V and 3 bases from J, with 18 bases between. This CDR3 is 15 amino acids long. CDR3 sequence (DNA): TGTGCCAGTAGCCCTCCCAATGGTCTAAGCTACGAGCAGTACTTC. It is translated as CASSPPNGLSYEQYF.

The rearrangement links TRBV7-9 to TRBJ2-5; tentative D call: TRBD2 (7 bases). Trimming removed 4 bases from V and 5 bases from J, with 17 bases in between. Germline V lookup: CDR1 SEHNR, CDR2 FQNEAQ (reference sequence). The CDR3 is made up of 15 amino acids. For the CDR3, the DNA is TGTGCCAGCAGCTCGCCCGTTGGGGGGGCGGAGACCCAGTACTTC. Its translation: CASSSPVGGAETQYF.

The V call is TRBV2, the J call TRBJ1-5, with D uncertain. Deletions cut 6 bases from V and 4 bases from J, with 4 bases between. The CDR3 contains 11 residues. Germline-derived CDR1 and CDR2 are SNHLY and FYNNEI. The CDR3 bases are TGTGCCAGCAGCGTGAATCAGCCCCAGCATTTT. It yields the protein CASSVNQPQHF. Based on the CDR3 plus reference TRBV2 and TRBJ1-5, the full variable domain is EPEVTQTPSHQVTQMGQEVILRCVPISNHLYFYWYRQILGQKVEFLVSFYNNEISEKSEIFDDQFSVERPDGSNFTLKIRSTKLEDSAMYFCASSVNQPQHFGDGTRLSIL.

This clone is a singleton in its sample. V gene TRBV27 combines with J gene TRBJ2-7; 10 nucleotides match TRBD1. Trimming at V came to 10 bases and at J to 0 bases, leaving 3 bases not matched to a gene. Germline values: CDR1 MNHEY, CDR2 SMNVEV (reference sequence). The CDR3 is 13 residues long. The DNA of the CDR3 is TGTGCCACAAGGGACAGGGGCTCCTACGAGCAGTACTTC. Translation gives CATRDRGSYEQYF.

V gene TRBV5-1 combines with J gene TRBJ1-3; 7 positions match TRBD1. Germline V gene data show CDR1 as SGHRS and CDR2 as YFSETQ. J was trimmed by 0 bases and V by 5 bases; bases with no gene match: 8. This CDR3 region has 16 residues. CDR3 sequence reads: CASSGSDRVSGNTIYF. CDR3 bases: TGCGCCAGCAGTGGGAGCGACAGGGTCTCTGGAAACACCATATATTTT.

The chain employs TRBV21-1 and TRBJ1-5; TRBD1 is the table's D call and was not checked against the DNA. TRBV21-1 is a documented pseudogene. The CDR3 runs to 17 residues. The CDR3 bases are TGTGCCAGCAGATATGAGGCGGTGGGACATAGCAATCAGCCCCAGCATTTT. Amino acids: CASRYEAVGHSNQPQHF.

The chain uses TRBV7-9 and TRBJ1-1, with 8 bases that match TRBD1. The CDR3 spans 15 residues. Germline CDR1 and CDR2: SEHNR and FQNEAQ (reference sequence). J lost 0 bases, V lost 6 bases, and 6 bases had no gene match. The CDR3 is CASRRTGIMNTEAFF. The DNA for the CDR3 is TGTGCCAGCAGGAGGACAGGGATCATGAACACTGAAGCTTTCTTT. The variable domain in full, completed from reference TRBV7-9 and TRBJ1-1, reads DTGVSQNPRHKITKRGQNVTFRCDPISEHNRLYWYRQTLGQGPEFLTYFQNEAQLEKSRLLSDRFSAERPKGSFSTLEIQRTEQGDSAMYLCASRRTGIMNTEAFFGQGTRLTVV.

This clone showed up many times. V is TRBV13 and J is TRBJ2-7; D possibly corresponds to TRBD1 (6 bases). The germline gives CDR1 PRHDT, CDR2 FYEKMQ (reference sequence). This CDR3 is 20 amino acids long. V lost 7 bases, J lost 2 bases, and 33 bases lay in between. The CDR3 protein is CASTRRRGSSRDKATYEQYF. The CDR3 DNA follows: TGTGCCAGCACCCGACGCCGGGGAAGCAGCCGGGACAAGGCAACCTACGAGCAGTACTTC.

The gene calls are TRBV4-1 and TRBJ1-6, with 7 bases aligning to TRBD1. CDR1 and CDR2 (germline): MGHRA, YSYEKL. This CDR3 region has 15 residues. V lost 1 base and J lost 14; bases outside the gene matches: 11. The CDR3 protein is CASSQGGTVPFALHF. CDR3 in DNA: TGCGCCAGCAGCCAAGGGGGGACAGTCCCTTTCGCCCTCCACTTT.

This chain connects TRBV6-1 to TRBJ2-1; possibly TRBD1 for D (6 bases). CDR3 length: 17 residues. Germline V lookup: CDR1 MNHNS, CDR2 SASEGT. V was pared by 4 bases and J by 1 base, with 17 bases between. The CDR3 DNA sequence: TGTGCCAGCAGTGGAACAACAGGGAAAGGGTCCTACAATGAGCAGTTCTTC. It specifies CASSGTTGKGSYNEQFF.

DNA for the CDR3: TGTGCCAGCAGATCGAACACCATATATTTT. Amino acid sequence: CASRSNTIYF. The V call is TRBV11-2, the J call TRBJ1-3; D gene uncertain. Trimming left V 6 bases short and J 7 bases short, with 4 bases between. The CDR3 consists of 10 residues. Germline V gene lookup returns CDR1 SGHAT and CDR2 FQNNGV. The full variable domain, its missing parts supplied by reference TRBV11-2 and TRBJ1-3, is EAGVAQSPRYKIIEKRQSVAFWCNPISGHATLYWYQQILGQGPKLLIQFQNNGVVDDSQLPKDRFSAERLKGVDSTLKIQPAKLEDSAVYLCASRSNTIYFGEGSWLTVV.

The chain uses TRBV29-1 and TRBJ2-1, with D perhaps TRBD1 (6 bases). The CDR3 sequence is 13 residues long. The V gene's germline CDR1 is SQVTM and CDR2 ANQGSEA. V lost 5 bases and J 6 bases, leaving 14 bases between the germline ends. The CDR3 DNA sequence: TGCAGCGTTCAACGGGACATAACCAATGAGCAGTTCTTC. Residues: CSVQRDITNEQFF.

The V call is TRBV7-9, the J call TRBJ2-5; 7 bases map to TRBD1. The CDR3 consists of 17 residues. V shed 2 bases, J shed 5 bases, and the junction held 14 bases outside the gene matches. In germline, CDR1 is SEHNR, CDR2 FQNEAQ (reference sequence). The chain's CDR3 is CASSLRGPGRGQETQYF. The CDR3 nucleotides are TGTGCCAGCAGCTTACGTGGTCCCGGCCGGGGACAGGAGACCCAGTACTTC. The full variable domain, with the rest looked up from reference TRBV7-9 and TRBJ2-5, is DTGVSQNPRHKITKRGQNVTFRCDPISEHNRLYWYRQTLGQGPEFLTYFQNEAQLEKSRLLSDRFSAERPKGSFSTLEIQRTEQGDSAMYLCASSLRGPGRGQETQYFGPGTRLLVL.

This chain uses TRBV14 with TRBJ1-3; D is possibly TRBD1 (5 bases). Trimming took 3 bases from V and 3 from J, leaving 9 bases between them. The CDR3 is 14 amino acids. The germline V gene has CDR1 SGHDN and CDR2 FVKESK. CDR3 sequence (DNA): TGTGCCAGCAGCCACGCAGGGTTTGGAAACACCATATATTTT. It specifies CASSHAGFGNTIYF.

The rearrangement joins TRBV6-6 to TRBJ2-1, with 7 bases lining up with TRBD2. Per germline, CDR1 MNHNY and CDR2 SVGAGI (reference sequence). The CDR3 is 16 amino acids. V gave up 5 bases and J gave up 5 bases; unmatched junction bases: 12. The CDR3 loop reads CASSRIGRHGHNEQFF. The CDR3 nucleotides are TGTGCCAGCAGTCGCATCGGGAGGCATGGTCACAATGAGCAGTTCTTC.

V gene TRBV5-1 combines with J gene TRBJ1-2; 7 nucleotides align to TRBD1. Germline CDR1 and CDR2: SGHRS and YFSETQ. The CDR3 is 16 residues long. The trim removed 2 bases at V and 0 bases at J, leaving 7 bases unmatched. CDR3 nucleotide sequence: TGCGCCAGCAGCTTAAGACCAGGGGGAACTAACTATGGCTACACCTTC. Translated: CASSLRPGGTNYGYTF.

This clone was counted a single time. The rearrangement links TRBV6-1 to TRBJ1-6, with D unclear. The CDR3 loop spans 14 amino acids. Germline V gene sequence: CDR1 MNHNS, CDR2 SASEGT. Trimming cost V 2 bases and J 13 bases, with 15 bases left between them. The CDR3 sequence: CASSEIVSRGPLHF. CDR3 coding DNA: TGTGCCAGCAGTGAAATAGTTTCGCGGGGTCCCCTCCACTTT.